This is a list of T cell receptor beta chains from one sample in a study of T cell repertoires in aging, cancer and after chemotherapy. TCRdb re-analysed the multiplex PCR reads in MiXCR, keeping a single row per CDR3 protein. The sample holds thousands of distinct CDR3 sequences, roughly a quarter seen once. Material: blood. Receptor source: a human donor in good health. Each CDR3 is given with its conserved first and last residue. A D gene is named only where the DNA matches it firmly. The listing skips clone size in some rows; elsewhere it reads once, few, many or a size class.

NA	TRBV6-2/TRBV6-3	TRBJ2-7	NA	TGTGCCAGCAGTTACAGCTCGGGAAGATACGAGCAGTACTTC	CASSYSSGRYEQYF
TRBD1	TRBV4-2	TRBJ1-1	NA	TGTGCCAGCAGTCAGAGACAGGGGAACACTGAAGCTTTCTTT	CASSQRQGNTEAFF
NA	TRBV5-4	TRBJ2-5	NA	TGTGCCAGCAGCTTGGCGGGGGGACAGTCCCAAGAGACCCAGTACTTC	CASSLAGGQSQETQYF
NA	TRBV20-1	TRBJ1-5	few	TGCAGTGTCGCTACCCGGGATATTAATAGCAATCAGCCCCAGCATTTT	CSVATRDINSNQPQHF
NA	TRBV6-1	TRBJ2-6	medium-sized	TGTGCCAGCAGTGAAGTTAGCTCTGGGGCCAACGTCCTGACTTTC	CASSEVSSGANVLTF
NA	TRBV19	TRBJ2-5	NA	TGTGCCAGTAGTCCTCCGTCAGGTTGGGGGAGGCAGACCCAGTACTTC	CASSPPSGWGRQTQYF
NA	TRBV28	TRBJ2-3	few	TGTGCCAGCAGTTTCGGCTATGATACGCAGTATTTT	CASSFGYDTQYF
NA	TRBV27	TRBJ1-2	medium-sized	TGTGCCAGCAGTCACAGGGAGGCCTATGGCTACACCTTC	CASSHREAYGYTF
TRBD1	TRBV5-1	TRBJ2-3	NA	TGCGCCAGCAGCTTGGTGGGACAGGGCAGCTCAGATACGCAGTATTTT	CASSLVGQGSSDTQYF
TRBD2	TRBV19	TRBJ2-1	NA	TGTGCCAGTAGTATAAGGCGGGAGCGGTCCTACAATGAGCAGTTCTTC	CASSIRRERSYNEQFF
NA	TRBV7-2	TRBJ2-7	medium-sized	TGTGCCAGCCGGGACATAGCCTACGAGCAGTACTTC	CASRDIAYEQYF
TRBD2	TRBV25-1	TRBJ2-7	few	TGTGCCAGCCCTAAGACTAGCGGGAGTCCCTACGAGCAGTACTTC	CASPKTSGSPYEQYF
TRBD2	TRBV5-4	TRBJ2-7	medium-sized	TGTGCCAGCAGCCCAAGTAGGACTAGCGGGATTTACGAGCAGTACTTC	CASSPSRTSGIYEQYF
TRBD1	TRBV6-2/TRBV6-3	TRBJ1-5	NA	TGTGCCAGCAGCCGGAATACAGGGGGGGATCAGCCCCAGCATTTT	CASSRNTGGDQPQHF
NA	TRBV30	TRBJ2-1	few	TGTGCCTGGAGTACCGGACTCACAAATGAGCAGTTCTTC	CAWSTGLTNEQFF
NA	TRBV7-2	TRBJ1-5	NA	TGTGCCAGCAGCTTAAAGGTGGGCGCCTATAATCAGCCCCAGCATTTT	CASSLKVGAYNQPQHF